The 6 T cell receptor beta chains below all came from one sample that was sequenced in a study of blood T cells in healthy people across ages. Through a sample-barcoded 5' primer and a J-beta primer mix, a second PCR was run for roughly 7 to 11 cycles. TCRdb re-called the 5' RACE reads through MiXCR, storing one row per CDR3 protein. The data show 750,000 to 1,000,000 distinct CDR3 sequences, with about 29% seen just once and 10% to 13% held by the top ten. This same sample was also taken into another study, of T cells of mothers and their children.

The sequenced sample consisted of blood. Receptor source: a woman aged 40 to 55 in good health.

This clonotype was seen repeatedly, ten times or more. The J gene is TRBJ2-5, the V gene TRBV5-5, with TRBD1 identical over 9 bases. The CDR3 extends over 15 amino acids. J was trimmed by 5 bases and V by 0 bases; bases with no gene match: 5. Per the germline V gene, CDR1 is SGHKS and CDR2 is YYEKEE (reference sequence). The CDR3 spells CASSLGQGVKETQYF. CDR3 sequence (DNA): TGTGCCAGCAGCTTGGGACAGGGGGTGAAGGAGACCCAGTACTTC. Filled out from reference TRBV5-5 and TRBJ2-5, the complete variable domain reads DAGVTQSPTHLIKTRGQQVTLRCSPISGHKSVSWYQQVLGQGPQFIFQYYEKEERGRGNFPDRFSARQFPNYSSELNVNALLLGDSALYLCASSLGQGVKETQYFGPGTRLLVL.

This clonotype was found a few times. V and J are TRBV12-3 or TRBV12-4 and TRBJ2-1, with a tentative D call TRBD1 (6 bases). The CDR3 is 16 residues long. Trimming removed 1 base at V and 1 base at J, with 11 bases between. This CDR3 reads CASSLGRQVSYNEQFF. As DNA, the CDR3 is TGTGCCAGCAGTTTAGGCCGACAGGTATCCTACAATGAGCAGTTCTTC.

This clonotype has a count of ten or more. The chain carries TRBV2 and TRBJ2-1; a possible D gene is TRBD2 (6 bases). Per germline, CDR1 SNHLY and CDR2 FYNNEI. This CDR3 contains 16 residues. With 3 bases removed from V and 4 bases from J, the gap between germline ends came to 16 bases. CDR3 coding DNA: TGTGCCAGCAGTGACGTACGGGGGATCCCTTACAATGAGCAGTTCTTC. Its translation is CASSDVRGIPYNEQFF.

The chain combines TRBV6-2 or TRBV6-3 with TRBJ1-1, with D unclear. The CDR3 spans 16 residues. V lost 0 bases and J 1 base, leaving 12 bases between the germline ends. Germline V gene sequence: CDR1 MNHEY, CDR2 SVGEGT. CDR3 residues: CASSYSSGQKNTEAFF. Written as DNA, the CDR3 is TGTGCCAGCAGTTACTCCTCCGGGCAAAAGAACACTGAAGCTTTCTTT.

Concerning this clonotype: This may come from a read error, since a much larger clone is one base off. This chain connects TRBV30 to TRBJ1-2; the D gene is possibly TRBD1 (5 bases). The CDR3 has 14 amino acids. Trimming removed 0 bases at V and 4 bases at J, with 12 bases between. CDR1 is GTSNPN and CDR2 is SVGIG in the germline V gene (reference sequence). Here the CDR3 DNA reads TGTGCCTGGAGTGTCAGGTGGGGACCCTATGGCTACACCTTC. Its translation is CAWSVRWGPYGYTF.

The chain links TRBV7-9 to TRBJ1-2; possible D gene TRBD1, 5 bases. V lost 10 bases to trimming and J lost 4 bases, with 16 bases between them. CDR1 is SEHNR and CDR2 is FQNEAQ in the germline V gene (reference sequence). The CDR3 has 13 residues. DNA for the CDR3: TGTGCCACCGACGGGGGTGGGGGCTATGGCTACACCTTC. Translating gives CATDGGGGYGYTF.